This TCR beta chain comes out of a study of shared clonotypes between healthy human individuals. As for the study in general: Donors had three CD4 naive, three CD4 memory, two CD8 naive and one CD8 memory plate apiece.

Produced via immunoSEQ multiplex PCR; TCRdb's table is partial and in-frame only. The data show 2 million to 3 million clones, approximately 92% seen once. This CDR3 comprises 13 residues. In germline, CDR1 is MNHEY, CDR2 SMNVEV (reference sequence). The V end lost 5 bases, the J end lost 4 bases, and 12 bases lay between the germline ends. V and J are TRBV27 and TRBJ2-7; D is perhaps TRBD1 (6 bases). What was sequenced was naive CD4+ T cells sorted from blood. Sample subset: CD45RA+ positively selected. The receptor comes from a man aged 18 to 30 in good health. As DNA, the CDR3 is TGTGCCAGCAGTATACAGGGAGTTTACGAGCAGTACTTC. Translating it yields CASSIQGVYEQYF.